Listed below are T cell receptor beta chains from one sample, sequenced in a study of PD-1 blockade in classical Hodgkin lymphoma. The table came from immunoSEQ multiplex PCR; TCRdb's copy has only in-frame clones and leaves some out. The data show more than 30,000 clones, with roughly 80% seen just once and 30% to 35% held by the top ten. This specimen consisted of peripheral blood mononuclear cells (PBMCs), obtained at baseline. The receptors were gathered from a human donor with classical Hodgkin lymphoma. CDR3s include the opening cysteine and the closing phenylalanine or tryptophan. A D gene is named only where the DNA matches it firmly. Clone size, where shown, is once, few, many, or a class for clones that have expanded.

CDR3 length: 13; D gene: .; J gene: TRBJ1-2; V gene: TRBV7-2; clone size: once; CDR3 DNA: TGTGCCAGCAGCGACGGTCACTTCGGTGGCTACACCTTC; CDR3 protein: CASSDGHFGGYTF
CDR3 length: 16; D gene: .; J gene: TRBJ1-2; V gene: TRBV12-2; clone size: once; CDR3 DNA: TGTGCAAGTCGCTCAGGGGGGAAGGGGCTAAACTATGGCTACACCTTC; CDR3 protein: CASRSGGKGLNYGYTF
CDR3 length: 15; D gene: TRBD1; J gene: TRBJ1-2; V gene: TRBV9; clone size: .; CDR3 DNA: TGTGCCAGCAGCCCCGGGACAGGATATAACTATGGCTACACCTTC; CDR3 protein: CASSPGTGYNYGYTF
CDR3 length: 11; D gene: .; J gene: TRBJ2-1; V gene: TRBV19; clone size: few; CDR3 DNA: TGTGCCAGTGCTACCTACAATGAGCAGTTCTTC; CDR3 protein: CASATYNEQFF
CDR3 length: 12; D gene: .; J gene: TRBJ2-2; V gene: TRBV5-1; clone size: .; CDR3 DNA: TGCGCCAGCAGCCTGTGGACCTTAGAGCTGTTTTTT; CDR3 protein: CASSLWTLELFF
CDR3 length: 12; D gene: .; J gene: TRBJ2-7; V gene: TRBV27; clone size: once; CDR3 DNA: TGTGCCAGCGATAATAGCTCCTACGAGCAGTACTTC; CDR3 protein: CASDNSSYEQYF
CDR3 length: 15; D gene: .; J gene: TRBJ1-4; V gene: TRBV19; clone size: once; CDR3 DNA: TGTGCCAGTAGTATTCGGGCAGACTTTAATGAAAAACTGTTTTTT; CDR3 protein: CASSIRADFNEKLFF
CDR3 length: 16; D gene: .; J gene: TRBJ1-5; V gene: TRBV7-2; clone size: once; CDR3 DNA: TGTGCCAGCAGTCCAATTCTCCCAGGGGATGCGCAGCCCCAGCATTTT; CDR3 protein: CASSPILPGDAQPQHF
CDR3 length: 12; D gene: .; J gene: TRBJ2-3; V gene: TRBV7-6; clone size: .; CDR3 DNA: TGTGCCAGCAGCTTAGTCGAGGATACGCAGTATTTT; CDR3 protein: CASSLVEDTQYF
CDR3 length: 15; D gene: .; J gene: TRBJ2-3; V gene: TRBV7-9; clone size: .; CDR3 DNA: TGTGCCAGCAGCTTCGGAACCATCAGCACAGATACGCAGTATTTT; CDR3 protein: CASSFGTISTDTQYF
CDR3 length: 16; D gene: TRBD2; J gene: TRBJ2-5; V gene: TRBV10-3; clone size: .; CDR3 DNA: TGTGCCATCAGTGAGTCCGGCCTAGCGGGGCAAGAGACCCAGTACTTC; CDR3 protein: CAISESGLAGQETQYF
CDR3 length: 14; D gene: .; J gene: TRBJ2-7; V gene: TRBV6-5; clone size: .; CDR3 DNA: TGTGCCAGCAGTTACAGGGCGGGGAATCACGAGCAGTACTTC; CDR3 protein: CASSYRAGNHEQYF
CDR3 length: 16; D gene: TRBD1; J gene: TRBJ1-1; V gene: TRBV18; clone size: .; CDR3 DNA: TGTGCCAGCTCACCGTTACAGGGGGACCGCGGAACTGAAGCTTTCTTT; CDR3 protein: CASSPLQGDRGTEAFF
CDR3 length: 18; D gene: TRBD1; J gene: TRBJ1-1; V gene: TRBV6-1; clone size: .; CDR3 DNA: TGTGCCAGCAGTGAGAAGAGGCAGGGGGGCTATTCTCCGATCGAAGCTTTCTTT; CDR3 protein: CASSEKRQGGYSPIEAFF
CDR3 length: 12; D gene: .; J gene: TRBJ2-2; V gene: TRBV6-5; clone size: .; CDR3 DNA: TGTGCCAGCAACAGGGCCACCGGGGAGCTGTTTTTT; CDR3 protein: CASNRATGELFF
CDR3 length: 15; D gene: .; J gene: TRBJ2-1; V gene: TRBV7-2; clone size: .; CDR3 DNA: TGTGCCAGCAGCTTAGGTCTGGCTATTCGGAATGAGCAGTTCTTC; CDR3 protein: CASSLGLAIRNEQFF
CDR3 length: 12; D gene: .; J gene: TRBJ1-2; V gene: TRBV7-9; clone size: .; CDR3 DNA: TGTGCCAGCAGCTTAGACGGCTATGGCTACACCTTC; CDR3 protein: CASSLDGYGYTF
CDR3 length: 12; D gene: .; J gene: TRBJ1-1; V gene: TRBV29-1; clone size: .; CDR3 DNA: TGCAGCGTCGCCGACAGAATTACTGAAGCTTTCTTT; CDR3 protein: CSVADRITEAFF
CDR3 length: 12; D gene: .; J gene: TRBJ1-1; V gene: TRBV5-6; clone size: .; CDR3 DNA: TGTGCCAGCAGCTTAGGCAGGAATGAAGCTTTCTTT; CDR3 protein: CASSLGRNEAFF
CDR3 length: 14; D gene: TRBD1; J gene: TRBJ2-1; V gene: TRBV5-1; clone size: .; CDR3 DNA: TGCGCCAGCAGCATAGGACAGGCGACAAATGAGCAGTTCTTC; CDR3 protein: CASSIGQATNEQFF
CDR3 length: 15; D gene: .; J gene: TRBJ1-5; V gene: TRBV30; clone size: .; CDR3 DNA: TGTGCCTGGAGGAATCAGGGGAGCGGCAATCAGCCCCAGCATTTT; CDR3 protein: CAWRNQGSGNQPQHF
CDR3 length: 16; D gene: .; J gene: TRBJ1-1; V gene: TRBV18; clone size: .; CDR3 DNA: TGTGCCAGCTCACCCCGACAGCTCCCTGAGAACACTGAAGCTTTCTTT; CDR3 protein: CASSPRQLPENTEAFF
CDR3 length: 15; D gene: .; J gene: TRBJ2-3; V gene: TRBV27; clone size: .; CDR3 DNA: TGTGCCAGCAGGCGGCAGCAGGGCCTCACAGATACGCAGTATTTT; CDR3 protein: CASRRQQGLTDTQYF
CDR3 length: 14; D gene: TRBD1; J gene: TRBJ1-4; V gene: TRBV7-9; clone size: .; CDR3 DNA: TGTGCCAGCAACGGGGGGACAGGCAGAGAAAAACTGTTTTTT; CDR3 protein: CASNGGTGREKLFF
CDR3 length: 16; D gene: TRBD1; J gene: TRBJ1-2; V gene: TRBV2; clone size: .; CDR3 DNA: TGTGCCAGCAGTGAACTGGCCGGGACAGTGGGCTATGGCTACACCTTC; CDR3 protein: CASSELAGTVGYGYTF
CDR3 length: 15; D gene: .; J gene: TRBJ1-1; V gene: TRBV9; clone size: .; CDR3 DNA: TGTGCCAGCAGCGTAGCATCAGGGCCGAACACTGAAGCTTTCTTT; CDR3 protein: CASSVASGPNTEAFF
CDR3 length: 16; D gene: .; J gene: TRBJ2-4; V gene: TRBV10-1; clone size: .; CDR3 DNA: TGCGCCAGCAGAGGTGTAGTCCAGATAGCCAAAAACATTCAGTACTTC; CDR3 protein: CASRGVVQIAKNIQYF
CDR3 length: 17; D gene: .; J gene: TRBJ1-1; V gene: TRBV12-5; clone size: .; CDR3 DNA: TGTGCTAGTGGTATCTTATCGACAGAGGCTATGAACACTGAAGCTTTCTTT; CDR3 protein: CASGILSTEAMNTEAFF
CDR3 length: 11; D gene: .; J gene: TRBJ2-3; V gene: TRBV18; clone size: .; CDR3 DNA: TGTGCCAGCTCACCTGCAGATACGCAGTATTTT; CDR3 protein: CASSPADTQYF
CDR3 length: 16; D gene: TRBD2; J gene: TRBJ2-1; V gene: TRBV9; clone size: few; CDR3 DNA: TGTGCCAGCAGCGTTTTGGGACTAGCTAGTGACAATGAGCAGTTCTTC; CDR3 protein: CASSVLGLASDNEQFF